The 20 T cell receptor beta chains below come from one sample, sequenced in a study of cytomegalovirus exposure and HLA in healthy donors. Profiling relied on immunoSEQ multiplex PCR, and the TCRdb table lists in-frame clones only, not all of them. The sample contains 150,000 or so clones, more than 80% of which appear only once. Source material: PBMCs. These receptors came from a woman aged 30 to 39 in good health and CMV-seropositive.

This clone came up once. The V call is TRBV18, the J call TRBJ2-2, with 14 positions matching TRBD2. Germline values: CDR1 KGHSH, CDR2 LQKENI. CDR3 length equals 20 residues. Trimming took 1 base from V and 1 from J; bases not matched to a gene: 8. The chain's CDR3 is CASSPLRGLAGGLNTGELFF. DNA for the CDR3: TGTGCCAGCTCACCACTCCGAGGACTAGCGGGAGGCCTGAACACCGGGGAGCTGTTTTTT.

This clone was detected once. V usage is TRBV11-2 and J usage is TRBJ1-2, with D unresolved. CDR3 length equals 15 residues. Germline V lookup: CDR1 SGHAT, CDR2 FQNNGV. Trimming shortened V by 5 bases and J by 3 bases, and 16 bases separated the two germline ends. CDR3 bases: TGTGCCAGCAGCGGACGACCGGGAGGCGACTATGGCTACACCTTC. Translating gives CASSGRPGGDYGYTF.

The count of this clone is one. The V and J genes are TRBV19 and TRBJ2-3; 7 bases are a match to TRBD1. CDR1 is LNHDA and CDR2 is SQIVND in the germline V gene (reference sequence). V shed 10 bases and J 3 bases; nucleotides not matched to a gene: 7. The CDR3 runs 13 residues. The CDR3 region is CATQTGRTDTQYF. In DNA, the CDR3 is TGTGCCACTCAGACAGGGCGAACAGATACGCAGTATTTT.

The chain combines TRBV9 with TRBJ2-3; D is uncertain. Germline CDR1 SGDLS, CDR2 YYNGEE. V lost 0 bases and J 4 bases, leaving 15 bases between the germline ends. The CDR3 is made up of 16 amino acids. CDR3 DNA: TGTGCCAGCAGCGTAGACCCTAGTAATCCGGCAGATACGCAGTATTTT. Its translation: CASSVDPSNPADTQYF. Using reference TRBV9 and TRBJ2-3 for the parts outside the CDR3, the full variable domain is DSGVTQTPKHLITATGQRVTLRCSPRSGDLSVYWYQQSLDQGLQFLIQYYNGEERAKGNILERFSAQQFPDLHSELNLSSLELGDSALYFCASSVDPSNPADTQYFGPGTRLTVL.

J is TRBJ1-3 and V is TRBV2; D might be TRBD1 (5 bases). There are 12 residues in the CDR3. Germline V gene lookup returns CDR1 SNHLY and CDR2 FYNNEI. The V end lost 4 bases, the J end lost 4 bases, and 5 bases lay between the germline ends. The CDR3 coding sequence is TGTGCCAGCAGTGCAGGGGGAAACACCATATATTTT. This gives the protein CASSAGGNTIYF.

The chain joins TRBV29-1 to TRBJ2-7; D perhaps matches TRBD1 (6 bases). The CDR3 totals 13 residues. Deletions cut 6 bases from V and 6 bases from J, with 18 bases between. The germline CDR1 and CDR2 sequences are SQVTM and ANQGSEA. The CDR3 sequence: CSVAGTNFIEQYF. CDR3 coding DNA: TGCAGCGTCGCCGGGACAAATTTCATCGAGCAGTACTTC.

This chain uses TRBV11-2 with TRBJ1-5, with D perhaps matching TRBD1 (6 bases). The length of the CDR3 is 14 residues. CDR1 is SGHAT and CDR2 is FQNNGV in the germline V gene. Trimming left V 5 bases short and J 1 base short, with 9 bases between. CDR3 sequence (DNA): TGTGCCAGCAGCACCGGACAGAGCAATCAGCCCCAGCATTTT. This encodes CASSTGQSNQPQHF.

V and J are TRBV6-5 and TRBJ2-1; 14 bases fit TRBD2. This CDR3 has 15 residues. The V and J ends lost 5 bases and 10 bases, in that order; junction bases with no gene match: 7. Germline V gives CDR1 MNHEY, CDR2 SVGAGI. CDR3 sequence (DNA): TGTGCCAGCAGTCCGGGACTAGCGGGAGTGGAGGAGCAGTTCTTC. Amino acids: CASSPGLAGVEEQFF.

This chain uses TRBV27 with TRBJ2-7; D uncertain. This CDR3 has 13 amino acids. V gave up 2 bases and J gave up 2 bases, with 7 bases separating them. Germline V gives CDR1 MNHEY, CDR2 SMNVEV (reference sequence). The CDR3 reads CASSLSQAYEQYF. CDR3 sequence (DNA): TGTGCCAGCAGTTTAAGCCAGGCCTACGAGCAGTACTTC.

V is TRBV29-1 and J is TRBJ1-1; D is unresolved. This CDR3 is 12 amino acids long. With 4 bases removed from V and 0 bases from J, the gap between germline ends came to 6 bases. CDR1 and CDR2 from the germline V gene are SQVTM and ANQGSEA. For the CDR3, the DNA is TGCAGCGTTGGCGGTTTGAACACTGAAGCTTTCTTT. Translating it yields CSVGGLNTEAFF. The complete variable domain, with remaining parts taken from reference TRBV29-1 and TRBJ1-1, reads SAVISQKPSRDICQRGTSLTIQCQVDSQVTMMFWYRQQPGQSLTLIATANQGSEATYESGFVIDKFPISRPNLTFSTLTVSNMSPEDSSIYLCSVGGLNTEAFFGQGTRLTVV.

The chain recombines TRBV4-1 with TRBJ2-7; 7 bases are shared with TRBD2. The germline gives CDR1 MGHRA, CDR2 YSYEKL. The V segment lost 1 base and the J segment 2 bases; nucleotides outside the gene matches: 5. The CDR3 covers 15 residues. The CDR3 protein is CASSQVPGGTYEQYF. The CDR3 DNA follows: TGCGCCAGCAGCCAAGTTCCGGGAGGCACCTACGAGCAGTACTTC.

The CDR3 sequence is CAISESGLGEIYF. CDR3 DNA: TGTGCCATCAGTGAGTCAGGACTAGGGGAGATATACTTC. The rearrangement uses TRBV10-3 and TRBJ2-5; 7 bases fit TRBD2. The germline V gene has CDR1 ENHRY and CDR2 SYGVKD. With 0 bases clipped from V and 14 bases from J, the junction kept 9 bases outside the gene matches. The CDR3 runs 13 residues.

The DNA for the CDR3 is TGTGCCAGCAGCCCGGCACGGGGGTGGGGCGGCAATGAGCAGTTCTTC. This gives the protein CASSPARGWGGNEQFF. The V and J genes are TRBV7-9 and TRBJ2-1; possible D gene TRBD2, 6 bases. CDR3 size: 16 residues. The germline V and J ends were trimmed by 5 bases and 6 bases, with 20 bases remaining between them. CDR1 is SEHNR and CDR2 is FQNEAQ in the germline V gene (reference sequence). Combining the CDR3 with reference TRBV7-9 and TRBJ2-1 gives the whole variable domain DTGVSQNPRHKITKRGQNVTFRCDPISEHNRLYWYRQTLGQGPEFLTYFQNEAQLEKSRLLSDRFSAERPKGSFSTLEIQRTEQGDSAMYLCASSPARGWGGNEQFFGPGTRLTVL.

The chain links TRBV5-6 to TRBJ2-7; 9 bases map to TRBD1. CDR1 SGHDT and CDR2 YYEEEE come from the germline V gene. V was clipped by 4 bases and J by 5 bases; unmatched bases: 7. CDR3 length: 14 amino acids. CDR3 region: CASSPGTGFNEQYF. For the CDR3, the DNA is TGTGCCAGCAGCCCAGGGACAGGGTTCAACGAGCAGTACTTC. Complete variable domain (other parts from reference TRBV5-6 and TRBJ2-7): DAGVTQSPTHLIKTRGQQVTLRCSPKSGHDTVSWYQQALGQGPQFIFQYYEEEERQRGNFPDRFSGHQFPNYSSELNVNALLLGDSALYLCASSPGTGFNEQYFGPGTRLTVT.

This sequence joins TRBV9 and TRBJ1-1; D gene unclear. The CDR3 spans 14 residues. The germline gives CDR1 SGDLS, CDR2 YYNGEE. The germline V and J ends were trimmed by 3 bases and 0 bases, with 9 bases remaining between them. In DNA form, the CDR3 reads TGTGCCAGCAGCGCCGGGAGTCTGAACACTGAAGCTTTCTTT. Residues: CASSAGSLNTEAFF.

The V gene is TRBV11-2, the J gene TRBJ2-7; no firm D call. V lost 0 bases and J 7 bases, leaving 16 bases between the germline ends. Germline lookup yields CDR1 SGHAT and CDR2 FQNNGV. CDR3 size: 15 residues. This CDR3 reads CASSLDLTDYGEQYF. The CDR3 DNA follows: TGTGCCAGCAGCTTAGATCTGACGGATTACGGGGAGCAGTACTTC. Complete variable domain (other parts from reference TRBV11-2 and TRBJ2-7): EAGVAQSPRYKIIEKRQSVAFWCNPISGHATLYWYQQILGQGPKLLIQFQNNGVVDDSQLPKDRFSAERLKGVDSTLKIQPAKLEDSAVYLCASSLDLTDYGEQYFGPGTRLTVT.

On this clone: Possible read error: a much larger clone is one base away. This chain uses TRBV6-5 with TRBJ2-7; no definite D call. V was clipped by 4 bases and J by 2 bases, with 3 bases between them. Germline CDR1 MNHEY, CDR2 SVGAGI. The CDR3 length is 11 residues. CDR3: CASSSTYEQYF. In DNA, the CDR3 is TGTGCCAGCAGTTCCACCTACGAGCAGTACTTC.

V gene TRBV7-6 combines with J gene TRBJ2-1; TRBD2 aligns across 13 bases. CDR1 is SGHVS and CDR2 is FNYEAQ in the germline V gene. The CDR3 runs to 15 residues. The J segment lost 10 bases and the V segment lost 6 bases, leaving 9 bases of the junction unmatched. Here the CDR3 reads CASSPRTSGGGEQFF. Written as DNA, the CDR3 is TGTGCCAGCAGTCCCAGGACTAGCGGGGGCGGGGAGCAGTTCTTC.

V usage is TRBV6-1 and J usage is TRBJ2-7; no reliable D call. Germline CDR1 and CDR2: MNHNS and SASEGT. This CDR3 has 13 residues. Trimming took 3 bases from V and 1 from J, leaving 7 bases between them. The CDR3 DNA reads as TGTGCCAGCAGTGAGGGCCTTTCCTACGAGCAGTACTTC. It is translated as CASSEGLSYEQYF.

In its sample, this clone was seen once. This chain links TRBV28 with TRBJ2-7; D may be TRBD1 (5 bases). This CDR3 is 13 amino acids long. Germline CDR1 reads MDHEN; CDR2 reads SYDVKM. Trimming took 2 bases from V and 2 from J, leaving 7 bases between them. The CDR3 nucleotides are TGTGCCAGCAGTTTAATGACAGCCTACGAGCAGTACTTC. It specifies CASSLMTAYEQYF. Combining the CDR3 with reference TRBV28 and TRBJ2-7 gives the whole variable domain DVKVTQSSRYLVKRTGEKVFLECVQDMDHENMFWYRQDPGLGLRLIYFSYDVKMKEKGDIPEGYSVSREKKERFSLILESASTNQTSMYLCASSLMTAYEQYFGPGTRLTVT.